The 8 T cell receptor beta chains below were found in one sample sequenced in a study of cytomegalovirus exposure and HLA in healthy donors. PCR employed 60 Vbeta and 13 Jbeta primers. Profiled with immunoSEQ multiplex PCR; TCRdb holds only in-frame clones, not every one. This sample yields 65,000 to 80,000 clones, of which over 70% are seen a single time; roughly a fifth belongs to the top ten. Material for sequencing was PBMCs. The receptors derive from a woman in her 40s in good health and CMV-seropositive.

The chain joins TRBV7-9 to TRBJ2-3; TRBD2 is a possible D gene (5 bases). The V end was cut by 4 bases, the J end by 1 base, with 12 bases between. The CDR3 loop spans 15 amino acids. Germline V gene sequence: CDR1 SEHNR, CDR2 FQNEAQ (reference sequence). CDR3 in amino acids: CASSSLGSGTDTQYF. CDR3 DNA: TGTGCCAGCAGCTCTCTAGGGAGCGGCACAGATACGCAGTATTTT. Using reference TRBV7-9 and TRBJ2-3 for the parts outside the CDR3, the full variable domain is DTGVSQNPRHKITKRGQNVTFRCDPISEHNRLYWYRQTLGQGPEFLTYFQNEAQLEKSRLLSDRFSAERPKGSFSTLEIQRTEQGDSAMYLCASSSLGSGTDTQYFGPGTRLTVL.

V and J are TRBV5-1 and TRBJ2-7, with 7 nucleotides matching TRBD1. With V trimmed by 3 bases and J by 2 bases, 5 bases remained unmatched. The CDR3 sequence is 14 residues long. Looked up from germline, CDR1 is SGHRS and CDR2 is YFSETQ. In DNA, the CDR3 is TGCGCCAGCAGCTCGACAGGGCGGGCCTACGAGCAGTACTTC. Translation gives CASSSTGRAYEQYF.

The CDR3 protein is CSVEDPNTEAFF. As DNA, the CDR3 is TGCAGCGTTGAAGACCCTAACACTGAAGCTTTCTTT. V gene TRBV29-1 combines with J gene TRBJ1-1; D gene ambiguous. Germline V gene sequence: CDR1 SQVTM, CDR2 ANQGSEA. CDR3 length: 12 residues. V was clipped by 0 bases and J by 2 bases, with 4 bases between them.

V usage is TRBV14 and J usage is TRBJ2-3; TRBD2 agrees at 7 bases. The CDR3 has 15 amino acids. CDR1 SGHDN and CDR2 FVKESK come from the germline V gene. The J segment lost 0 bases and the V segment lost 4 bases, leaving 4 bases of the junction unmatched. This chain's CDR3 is CASSPRGGSTDTQYF. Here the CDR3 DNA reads TGTGCCAGCAGCCCACGCGGGGGAAGCACAGATACGCAGTATTTT.

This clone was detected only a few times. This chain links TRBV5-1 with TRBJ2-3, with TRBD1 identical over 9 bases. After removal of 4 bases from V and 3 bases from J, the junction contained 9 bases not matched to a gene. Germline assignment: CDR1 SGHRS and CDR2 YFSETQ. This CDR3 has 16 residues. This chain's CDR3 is CASSRSPGQGTDTQYF. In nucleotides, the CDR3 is TGCGCCAGCAGCAGGTCCCCGGGACAGGGAACAGATACGCAGTATTTT.

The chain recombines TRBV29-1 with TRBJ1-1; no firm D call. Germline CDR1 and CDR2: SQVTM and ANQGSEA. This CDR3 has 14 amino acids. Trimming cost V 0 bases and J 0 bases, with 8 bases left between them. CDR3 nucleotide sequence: TGCAGCGTTGAAGACTGGCTCATGAACACTGAAGCTTTCTTT. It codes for CSVEDWLMNTEAFF.

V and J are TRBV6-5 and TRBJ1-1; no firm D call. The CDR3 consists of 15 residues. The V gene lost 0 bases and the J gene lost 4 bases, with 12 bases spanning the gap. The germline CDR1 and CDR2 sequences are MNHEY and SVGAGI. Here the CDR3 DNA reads TGTGCCAGCAGTTACTCAACTGGGAGAAGCACTGAAGCTTTCTTT. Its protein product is CASSYSTGRSTEAFF.

The CDR3 nucleotides are TGTGCCTGGGGGAGGGCCCAACTATCCTACGAGCAGTACTTC. The encoded protein is CAWGRAQLSYEQYF. V usage is TRBV30 and J usage is TRBJ2-7; 7 nucleotides match TRBD2. In germline, CDR1 is GTSNPN, CDR2 SVGIG (reference sequence). This CDR3 comprises 14 residues. With 5 bases clipped from V and 1 base from J, the junction kept 8 bases outside the gene matches.